This TCR beta chain came from a study of patients and donors after allogeneic stem cell transplantation (TCRdb year 2020). Remarks on this clonotype: Its antigen is not yet known. No base-level quality is on record; no much larger clone is a single base apart.

Receptor amplification or capture employed RT-PCR. Sequencing instrument: NextSeq 550. In-frame beta chains were kept once TCRdb had trimmed the public reads at Q25 with fastp and called clones with MiXCR. Every entry covers one CDR3 protein and lists the most common genes and DNA from its rows. The sample table holds roughly 960,000 distinct CDR3 sequences, of which roughly 17% were seen once. The top ten constitute 6% of the sample. Trimming removed 5 bases from V and 8 bases from J; the gene matches leave 10 bases unexplained. From the cysteine up to the phenylalanine, the CDR3 has a length of 15 residues. Just the 45-base CDR3 DNA is kept, in frame starting at base 1.

In this chain, TRBV12-3 or TRBV12-4 is recombined with TRBJ2-2; TRBD1 aligns with 8 central bases. Sequencing was performed on blood, either unsorted or a sorted T cell fraction (not recorded which). The TCR sequence derives from a human donor who was either an allogeneic HSCT recipient or a stem cell or donor lymphocyte infusion donor (not recorded which). It is not recorded whose cells these are; they may come from a transplant donor. The DNA sequence is TGTGCCAGCAGTAGAGATTCGGACAGGGTAGGGGAGCTGTTTTTT. Its translation is CASSRDSDRVGELFF.